This T cell receptor (beta chain) was recovered during a study of cytomegalovirus exposure and HLA in healthy donors. The PCR used 60 Vbeta and 13 Jbeta primers. Original analysis: Some 10 million shared chains were among the roughly 78 million unique TCR beta chains that a later analysis counted. The table came from immunoSEQ multiplex PCR; TCRdb's copy has only in-frame clones and leaves some out. For V, J and clone size, that table is used; D and trimming come from the DNA. This table has 110,000 or so clones, approximately 80% appearing once. CDR1 and CDR2 from the germline V gene are ENHRY and SYGVKD. Trimming left V 4 bases short and J 2 bases short, with 15 bases between. The CDR3 contains 15 residues. About this clone: The target antigen is unknown.

Broader study findings: TCR beta chain V- and J-gene trimming was linked, in a later analysis, to a missense variant in DCLRE1C.

The sequenced sample was PBMCs. The rearrangement joins TRBV10-3 to TRBJ2-7; TRBD2 is a possible D gene (6 bases). The TCR comes from a woman between 25 and 40 years old in good health and CMV-seropositive. In DNA, the CDR3 is TGTGCCATCAGTGGCGGTAGCGGCCTAACCTACGAGCAGTACTTC. Translated: CAISGGSGLTYEQYF.